This section outlines one T cell receptor beta chain sequence together with its context. Antigen unknown. Per germline, CDR1 SGHRS and CDR2 YFSETQ. This CDR3 spans 16 amino acids. The V end lost 1 base, the J end lost 1 base, and 14 bases lay between the germline ends. Sequencing was performed with immunoSEQ multiplex PCR; in TCRdb, only in-frame clones are kept and a portion is missing. The data contain around 25,000 clones, 80% to 90% of them seen just once; the ten biggest clones take up about 16%. Patients were ineligible given autoimmune disease history or systemic immunosuppression. This sample stems from a study of OX40 agonist ivuxolimab in advanced cancers. Study-wide findings and caveats: Not determined was the antigen specificity of the expanded peripheral T cells.

This clonotype was obtained from an adult with an advanced solid tumor such as melanoma, head and neck, liver or kidney cancer. The chain has TRBV5-1 and TRBJ1-1; tentative D call: TRBD1 (6 bases). The sample consisted of CD4+ or CD8+ T cells sorted from blood, taken in a trial of the OX40 agonist ivuxolimab. CDR3: CASSLYPGDGNTEAFF. The CDR3 nucleotides read TGCGCCAGCAGCTTGTACCCAGGGGATGGGAACACTGAAGCTTTCTTT.